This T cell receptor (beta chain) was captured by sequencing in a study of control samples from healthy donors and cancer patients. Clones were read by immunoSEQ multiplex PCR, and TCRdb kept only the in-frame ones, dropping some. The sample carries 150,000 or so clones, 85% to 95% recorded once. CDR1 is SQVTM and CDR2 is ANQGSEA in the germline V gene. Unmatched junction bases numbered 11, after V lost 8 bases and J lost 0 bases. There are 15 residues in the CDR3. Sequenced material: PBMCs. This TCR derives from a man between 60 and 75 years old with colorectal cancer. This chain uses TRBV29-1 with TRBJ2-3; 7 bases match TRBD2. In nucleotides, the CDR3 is TGCAGCCCGACGGAGCGGGGAGCTAGCACAGATACGCAGTATTTT. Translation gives CSPTERGASTDTQYF.